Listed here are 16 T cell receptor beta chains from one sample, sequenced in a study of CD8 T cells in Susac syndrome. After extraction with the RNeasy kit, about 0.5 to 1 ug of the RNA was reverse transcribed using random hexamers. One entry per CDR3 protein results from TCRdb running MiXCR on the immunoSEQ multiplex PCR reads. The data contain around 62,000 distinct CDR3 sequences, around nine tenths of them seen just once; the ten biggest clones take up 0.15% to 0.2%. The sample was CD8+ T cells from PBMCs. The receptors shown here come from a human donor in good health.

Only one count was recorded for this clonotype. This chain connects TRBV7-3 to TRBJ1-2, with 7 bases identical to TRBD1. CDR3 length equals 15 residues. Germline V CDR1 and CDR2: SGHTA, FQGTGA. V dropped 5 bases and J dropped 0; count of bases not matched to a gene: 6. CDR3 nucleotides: TGTGCCAGCAGCCTGACAGGGACTCCTAACTATGGCTACACCTTC. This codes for CASSLTGTPNYGYTF.

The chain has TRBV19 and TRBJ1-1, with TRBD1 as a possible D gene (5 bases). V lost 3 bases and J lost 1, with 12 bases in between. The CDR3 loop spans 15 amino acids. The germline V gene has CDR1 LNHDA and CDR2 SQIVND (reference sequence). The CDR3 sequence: CASSIGADGNTEAFF. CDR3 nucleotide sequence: TGTGCCAGTAGTATTGGGGCAGACGGGAACACTGAAGCTTTCTTT.

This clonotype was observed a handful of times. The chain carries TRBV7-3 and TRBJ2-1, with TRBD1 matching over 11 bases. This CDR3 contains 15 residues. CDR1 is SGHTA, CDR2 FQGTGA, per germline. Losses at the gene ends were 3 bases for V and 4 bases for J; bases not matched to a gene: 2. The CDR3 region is CASSLGQGVYNEQFF. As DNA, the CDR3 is TGTGCCAGCAGCTTGGGACAGGGGGTATACAATGAGCAGTTCTTC. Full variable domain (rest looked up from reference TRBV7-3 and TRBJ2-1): GAGVSQTPSNKVTEKGKYVELRCDPISGHTALYWYRQSLGQGPEFLIYFQGTGAADDSGLPNDRFFAVRPEGSVSTLKIQRTERGDSAVYLCASSLGQGVYNEQFFGPGTRLTVL.

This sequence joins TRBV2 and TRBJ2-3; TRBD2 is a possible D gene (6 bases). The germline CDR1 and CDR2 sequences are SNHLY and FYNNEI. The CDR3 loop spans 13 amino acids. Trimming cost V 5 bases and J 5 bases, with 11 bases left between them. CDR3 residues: CASSRLGGDTQYF. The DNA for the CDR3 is TGTGCCAGCAGTCGCCTCGGGGGAGATACGCAGTATTTT.

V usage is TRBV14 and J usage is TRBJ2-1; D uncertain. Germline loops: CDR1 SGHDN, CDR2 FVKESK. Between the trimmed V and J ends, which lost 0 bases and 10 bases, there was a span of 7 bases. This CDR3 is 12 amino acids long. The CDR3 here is CASSQDDGEQFF. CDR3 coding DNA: TGTGCCAGCAGCCAAGATGACGGGGAGCAGTTCTTC.

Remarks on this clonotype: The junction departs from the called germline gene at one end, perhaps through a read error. Here the CDR3 reads CTSSLIGSGFNEQFF. The CDR3, as DNA: TGTACCAGCAGTTTAATAGGGAGCGGTTTCAATGAGCAGTTCTTC. The chain carries TRBV27 and TRBJ2-1; D is possibly TRBD2 (5 bases). The CDR3 runs 15 residues. The germline V gene has CDR1 MNHEY and CDR2 SMNVEV (reference sequence).

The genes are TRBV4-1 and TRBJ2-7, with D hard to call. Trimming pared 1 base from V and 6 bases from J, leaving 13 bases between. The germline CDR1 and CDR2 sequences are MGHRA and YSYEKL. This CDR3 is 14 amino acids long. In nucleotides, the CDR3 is TGCGCCAGCAGCCAAGCGGCCAGTGGGCTCGAGCAGTACTTC. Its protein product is CASSQAASGLEQYF.

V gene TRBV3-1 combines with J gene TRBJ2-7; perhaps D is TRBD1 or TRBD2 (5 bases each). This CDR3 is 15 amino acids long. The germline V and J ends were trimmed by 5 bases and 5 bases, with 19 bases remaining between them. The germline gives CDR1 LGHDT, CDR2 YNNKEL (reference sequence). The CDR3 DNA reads TGTGCCAGCAGCAGCACCGGGACCTACTACGACGAGCAGTACTTC. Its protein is CASSSTGTYYDEQYF.

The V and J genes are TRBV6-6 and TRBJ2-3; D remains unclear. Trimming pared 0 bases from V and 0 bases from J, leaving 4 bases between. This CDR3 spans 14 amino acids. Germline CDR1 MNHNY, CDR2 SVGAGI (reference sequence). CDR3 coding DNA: TGTGCCAGCAGTTACTCCCCTAGCACAGATACGCAGTATTTT. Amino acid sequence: CASSYSPSTDTQYF.

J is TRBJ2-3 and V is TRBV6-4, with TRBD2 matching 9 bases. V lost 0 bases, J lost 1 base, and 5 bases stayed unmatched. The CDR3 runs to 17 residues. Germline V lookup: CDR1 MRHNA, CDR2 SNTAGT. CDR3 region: CASSDSKSSGGTDTQYF. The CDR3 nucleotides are TGTGCCAGCAGTGACTCGAAGTCTAGCGGGGGCACAGATACGCAGTATTTT.

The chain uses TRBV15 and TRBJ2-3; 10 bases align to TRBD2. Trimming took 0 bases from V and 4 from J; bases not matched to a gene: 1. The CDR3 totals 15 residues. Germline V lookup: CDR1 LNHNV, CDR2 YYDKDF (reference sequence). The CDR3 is CATSRDSGGPDTQYF. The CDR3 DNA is TGTGCCACCAGCAGAGATAGCGGGGGGCCAGATACGCAGTATTTT.

The CDR3 loop reads CASSGSRGSYEQYF. CDR3 DNA sequence: TGTGCCAGCAGTGGATCCAGGGGCTCCTACGAGCAGTACTTC. V usage is TRBV25-1 and J usage is TRBJ2-7; a weak D match, TRBD1 (6 bases). Per the germline V gene, CDR1 is MGHDK and CDR2 is SYGVNS. This CDR3 comprises 14 residues. V lost 4 bases and J lost 0, with 10 bases in between.

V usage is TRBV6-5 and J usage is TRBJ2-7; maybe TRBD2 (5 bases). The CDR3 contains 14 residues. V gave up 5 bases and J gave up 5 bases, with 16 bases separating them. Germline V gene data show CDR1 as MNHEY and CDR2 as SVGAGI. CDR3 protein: CASSLRPGSHEQYF. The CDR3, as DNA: TGTGCCAGCAGTCTCAGACCGGGATCCCACGAGCAGTACTTC.

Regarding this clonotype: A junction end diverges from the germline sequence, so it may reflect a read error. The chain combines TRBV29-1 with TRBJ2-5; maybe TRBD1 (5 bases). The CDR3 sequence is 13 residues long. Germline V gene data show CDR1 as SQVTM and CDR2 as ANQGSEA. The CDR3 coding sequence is TGCAGCGTAGAAGACAGCCGTCAAGGAACCCAGTACTTC. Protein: CSVEDSRQGTQYF.

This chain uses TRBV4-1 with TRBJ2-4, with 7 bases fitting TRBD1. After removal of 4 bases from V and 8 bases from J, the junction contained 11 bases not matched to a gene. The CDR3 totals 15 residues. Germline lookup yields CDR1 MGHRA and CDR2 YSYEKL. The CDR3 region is CASSLRDSTIDIQYF. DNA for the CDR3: TGCGCCAGCAGCCTCCGGGACAGTACGATTGACATTCAGTACTTC.

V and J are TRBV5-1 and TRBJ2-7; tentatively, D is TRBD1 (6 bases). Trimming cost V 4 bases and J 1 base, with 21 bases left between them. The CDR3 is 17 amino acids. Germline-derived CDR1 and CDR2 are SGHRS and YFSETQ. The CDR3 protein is CASSPSHRVGFSYEQYF. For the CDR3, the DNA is TGCGCCAGCAGCCCATCACACAGGGTTGGGTTTTCCTACGAGCAGTACTTC.